Shown below are 26 T cell receptor beta chains from a single sample sequenced in a study of cytomegalovirus exposure and HLA in healthy donors. Primers included in the PCR were 60 Vbeta and 13 Jbeta primers. Sequencing was performed with immunoSEQ multiplex PCR; in TCRdb, only in-frame clones are kept and a portion is missing. The data show fewer than 200,000 clones, less than 90% seen once. The sequenced sample consisted of PBMCs. The receptors derive from a girl in the first two years of life in good health and CMV-seronegative.

The J gene is TRBJ2-2, the V gene TRBV9; D remains ambiguous. The V gene lost 3 bases and the J gene lost 6 bases, with 3 bases spanning the gap. Germline V gene sequence: CDR1 SGDLS, CDR2 YYNGEE. This CDR3 comprises 11 residues. CDR3 protein: CASSAAGELFF. In nucleotides, the CDR3 is TGTGCCAGCAGCGCCGCCGGGGAGCTGTTTTTT.

This rearrangement joins TRBV5-1 to TRBJ2-1; a weak D match, TRBD2 (6 bases). Germline V gene sequence: CDR1 SGHRS, CDR2 YFSETQ. The CDR3 is made up of 19 amino acids. Trimming removed 4 bases at V and 7 bases at J, with 30 bases between. CDR3 amino acids: CASSGPDKGLLRGPNEQFF. DNA for the CDR3: TGCGCCAGCAGCGGTCCGGATAAGGGACTTTTGAGGGGCCCGAATGAGCAGTTCTTC.

This chain links TRBV4-2 with TRBJ1-2; 9 positions agree with TRBD1. The CDR3 extends over 18 amino acids. V lost 1 base and J lost 1; bases outside the gene matches: 10. Per germline, CDR1 LGHNA and CDR2 YNFKEQ. CDR3 loop: CASSQAGTGTSINYGYTF. DNA for the CDR3: TGTGCCAGCAGCCAAGCCGGGACAGGGACTTCAATTAACTATGGCTACACCTTC.

The chain employs TRBV19 and TRBJ2-1; 11 bases fit TRBD2. Germline loops: CDR1 LNHDA, CDR2 SQIVND (reference sequence). The J segment lost 8 bases and the V segment lost 6 bases, leaving 6 bases of the junction unmatched. The CDR3 is 14 amino acids. For the CDR3, the DNA is TGTGCCAGTAGCAGACTAGCGGGAACCCATGAGCAGTTCTTC. This sequence encodes CASSRLAGTHEQFF.

The V gene is TRBV4-2, the J gene TRBJ2-2; 8 bases match TRBD1. The CDR3 extends over 15 amino acids. CDR1 LGHNA and CDR2 YNFKEQ come from the germline V gene. Trimming took 4 bases from V and 5 from J; bases not matched to a gene: 6. CDR3 coding DNA: TGTGCCAGCAGCCTCCCGGACAGGGCGACCGGGGAGCTGTTTTTT. This codes for CASSLPDRATGELFF.

This chain links TRBV5-6 with TRBJ1-1; maybe TRBD1 (6 bases). The length of the CDR3 is 15 residues. The V and J ends lost 3 bases and 3 bases respectively, with 15 bases between them. Looked up from germline, CDR1 is SGHDT and CDR2 is YYEEEE. This CDR3 reads CASSYRALMDTEAFF. CDR3 DNA: TGTGCCAGCAGCTACAGGGCGCTTATGGACACTGAAGCTTTCTTT.

The chain uses TRBV5-1 and TRBJ2-2; D gene unclear. The CDR3 is 15 residues long. With 0 bases removed from V and 2 bases from J, the gap between germline ends came to 8 bases. From germline, CDR1 is SGHRS and CDR2 YFSETQ. Written as DNA, the CDR3 is TGCGCCAGCAGCTTGGGACACCTCAACACCGGGGAGCTGTTTTTT. Its translation is CASSLGHLNTGELFF.

The chain is built from TRBV1 and TRBJ1-1; the table's D call TRBD1 went unverified against the DNA. TRBV1 is recorded as a pseudogene. The CDR3 extends over 11 amino acids. The CDR3: CTSSRTVEAFF. As DNA, the CDR3 is TGCACCAGCAGCCGGACAGTCGAAGCTTTCTTT.

The chain couples TRBV10-3 to TRBJ2-7; 8 bases agree with TRBD2. Germline CDR1 reads ENHRY; CDR2 reads SYGVKD. This CDR3 is 13 amino acids long. V gave up 6 bases and J gave up 5 bases; unmatched junction bases: 6. Here the CDR3 reads CAIRGTSVDEQYF. The CDR3 DNA is TGTGCCATCAGGGGGACTAGTGTCGACGAGCAGTACTTC.

The chain employs TRBV6-1 and TRBJ2-7; 10 bases agree with TRBD1. The CDR3 is 15 residues long. Trimming at V came to 1 base and at J to 4 bases, leaving 4 bases not matched to a gene. Germline V lookup: CDR1 MNHNS, CDR2 SASEGT. In DNA form, the CDR3 reads TGTGCCAGCAGTGAAGGGACAGGGGGTTTGTACGAGCAGTACTTC. Protein sequence: CASSEGTGGLYEQYF.

The chain has TRBV5-6 and TRBJ2-3, with D maybe TRBD2 (5 bases). Germline CDR1 is SGHDT and CDR2 is YYEEEE. The CDR3 consists of 16 residues. The V and J ends lost 4 bases and 2 bases respectively, with 17 bases between them. CDR3 in DNA: TGTGCCAGCAGCCCAGGTGGGAGCAGGCCCACAGATACGCAGTATTTT. It encodes CASSPGGSRPTDTQYF.

V gene TRBV7-8 combines with J gene TRBJ2-7; no clear D. With 8 bases removed from V and 2 bases from J, the gap between germline ends came to 10 bases. The germline V gene encodes CDR1 SGHVS and CDR2 FQNEAQ. The length of the CDR3 is 12 residues. The chain's CDR3 is CASVSGPYEQYF. CDR3 in DNA: TGTGCCAGCGTATCGGGTCCCTACGAGCAGTACTTC.

This clone appeared once. The genes are TRBV6-1 and TRBJ1-2, with a possible D match to TRBD1 (6 bases). This CDR3 spans 13 amino acids. Germline V lookup: CDR1 MNHNS, CDR2 SASEGT. Trimming removed 6 bases at V and 3 bases at J, with 11 bases between. CDR3 protein: CASSPRQDYGYTF. The CDR3 DNA sequence: TGTGCCAGCAGCCCCAGACAGGACTATGGCTACACCTTC.

This chain joins TRBV30 and TRBJ2-7; D might be TRBD1 (6 bases). CDR1 is GTSNPN, CDR2 SVGIG, per germline (reference sequence). The CDR3 is 14 amino acids. With 4 bases removed from V and 4 bases from J, the gap between germline ends came to 17 bases. The CDR3 region is CAWNTQGPVYEQYF. CDR3 DNA: TGTGCCTGGAATACACAGGGACCCGTTTACGAGCAGTACTTC.

The V and J genes are TRBV7-2 and TRBJ2-7, with 10 bases matching TRBD2. Germline lookup yields CDR1 SGHTA and CDR2 FQGNSA. This CDR3 spans 19 amino acids. The V gene end was trimmed by 0 bases and the J gene end by 2 bases; junction bases not matched to a gene: 13. The CDR3 nucleotides are TGTGCCAGCAGCTTAGCTCTTCTAAGCGGGGGGGCTTGGCCCTACGAGCAGTACTTC. This translates into CASSLALLSGGAWPYEQYF.

The chain is built from TRBV18 and TRBJ1-2, with D possibly TRBD1 on 6 matching bases. Germline CDR1 KGHSH, CDR2 LQKENI. The CDR3 consists of 12 residues. Trimming took off 5 bases at V and 2 bases at J, with 6 bases between the two ends. This CDR3 reads CASSGQNYGYTF. The CDR3 bases are TGTGCCAGCTCAGGACAGAACTATGGCTACACCTTC.

The rearrangement joins TRBV7-2 to TRBJ2-1; 12 bases align to TRBD2. The CDR3 is 17 residues long. Germline V gene lookup returns CDR1 SGHTA and CDR2 FQGNSA. Trimming at V came to 1 base and at J to 4 bases, leaving 5 bases not matched to a gene. The CDR3 bases are TGTGCCAGCAGCTTAGGTCCTAGCGGGAGGGGATACAATGAGCAGTTCTTC. As protein: CASSLGPSGRGYNEQFF.

This clone was seen only once. This sequence joins TRBV6-6 and TRBJ2-5; D may be TRBD1 (6 bases). The CDR3 is 12 residues long. Germline CDR1 reads MNHNY; CDR2 reads SVGAGI (reference sequence). Between the trimmed V and J ends, which lost 7 bases and 3 bases, there was a span of 9 bases. The CDR3 here is CASNNREETQYF. CDR3 sequence (DNA): TGTGCCAGCAACAACAGGGAAGAGACCCAGTACTTC.

This chain connects TRBV6-1 to TRBJ2-7; TRBD2 aligns across 7 bases. J was trimmed by 3 bases and V by 3 bases; bases with no gene match: 8. The CDR3 is made up of 15 amino acids. Germline V gene data show CDR1 as MNHNS and CDR2 as SASEGT. This CDR3 reads CASSDGGGGYYEQYF. For the CDR3, the DNA is TGTGCCAGCAGTGATGGGGGGGGAGGATACTACGAGCAGTACTTC.

This clone was counted a few times. The chain links TRBV19 to TRBJ2-4; D is undetermined. Trimming removed 3 bases from V and 0 bases from J, with 9 bases in between. This CDR3 comprises 15 residues. Germline-derived CDR1 and CDR2 are LNHDA and SQIVND (reference sequence). The CDR3 bases are TGTGCCAGTAGTATGTATACGGGAGCCAAAAACATTCAGTACTTC. Translation gives CASSMYTGAKNIQYF.

This clone was counted once. This chain joins TRBV5-1 and TRBJ2-2; TRBD2 matches at 8 bases. The CDR3 has 15 residues. Germline CDR1 is SGHRS and CDR2 is YFSETQ. J was trimmed by 5 bases and V by 1 base; bases with no gene match: 4. The CDR3 loop reads CASSLTSGGTGELFF. CDR3 bases: TGCGCCAGCAGCTTGACTAGCGGTGGAACCGGGGAGCTGTTTTTT.

This clone was detected once. This sequence joins TRBV9 and TRBJ2-1; 12 bases match TRBD2. CDR3 size: 18 residues. Germline V lookup: CDR1 SGDLS, CDR2 YYNGEE. V lost 0 bases, J lost 8 bases, and 12 bases stayed unmatched. CDR3 nucleotides: TGTGCCAGCAGCGTAGGGTGGCGGACTAGCGGGACGGCCCATGAGCAGTTCTTC. Residues: CASSVGWRTSGTAHEQFF.

The chain recombines TRBV19 with TRBJ1-2; the D gene is possibly TRBD1 (6 bases). CDR3 length: 13 amino acids. The ends were cut back, 9 bases at V and 4 bases at J, with 15 bases in the middle. In germline, CDR1 is LNHDA, CDR2 SQIVND (reference sequence). For the CDR3, the DNA is TGTGCCAGGAGGACAGCGCTACCCTATGGCTACACCTTC. As protein: CARRTALPYGYTF.

The chain recombines TRBV5-1 with TRBJ2-1, with 7 bases matching TRBD1. V dropped 4 bases and J dropped 8; count of bases not matched to a gene: 6. CDR3 length equals 13 residues. CDR1 and CDR2 from the germline V gene are SGHRS and YFSETQ. The CDR3 DNA reads TGCGCCAGCAGCCCCGCGACAGGGTATGAGCAGTTCTTC. It specifies CASSPATGYEQFF.

As regards this clone: At one boundary the junction diverges from the germline segment, which might be a read error. The chain uses TRBV7-7 and TRBJ2-3, with 9 positions matching TRBD1. Germline V CDR1 and CDR2: SSHAT, FNYEAQ (reference sequence). The CDR3 runs 12 residues. The CDR3 nucleotides read TGTGCTAGCAGCCCAGGACAGGGGCCGCAGTATTTT. Translation gives CASSPGQGPQYF.

This chain uses TRBV11-2 with TRBJ2-1, with D perhaps matching TRBD2 (5 bases). Trimming removed 5 bases from V and 10 bases from J, with 21 bases in between. In germline, CDR1 is SGHAT, CDR2 FQNNGV. The CDR3 totals 15 residues. CDR3: CASSPQRSRMLEQFF. CDR3 sequence (DNA): TGTGCCAGCAGCCCGCAGCGGTCCCGAATGCTAGAGCAGTTCTTC.